These T cell receptor beta chains were read from a single sample in a study of blood T cell repertoires in COVID-19. Repertoires were generated with immunoSEQ multiplex PCR, while TCRdb's copy carries only in-frame clones and drops some. The sample contains approximately 70,000 clones, roughly 91% of which appear only once. The source material was peripheral blood. Receptors were obtained from a human donor in a cohort sampled during active COVID-19. CDR3s include the opening cysteine and the closing phenylalanine or tryptophan. A D gene is named only where the DNA matches it firmly. Where a row states a size, it is once, few, many or the class of an expanded clone; other rows omit it.

TRBD2	TRBJ2-3	TRBV6-5	-	CASGGLAEITDTQYF	TGTGCCAGCGGGGGACTAGCGGAGATCACAGATACGCAGTATTTT
-	TRBJ2-5	TRBV28	-	CASSFFPQETQYF	TGTGCCAGCAGTTTCTTTCCTCAAGAGACCCAGTACTTC
TRBD1	TRBJ2-7	TRBV10-1	few	CASSESRRDRSYEQYF	TGCGCCAGCAGTGAGTCTCGACGGGACAGGTCCTACGAGCAGTACTTC
-	TRBJ1-1	TRBV2	-	CASSPRQGNTEAFF	TGTGCCAGCAGCCCCCGGCAGGGGAACACTGAAGCTTTCTTT
-	TRBJ2-7	TRBV6-6	once	CASRLTGLYEQYF	TGTGCCAGCAGACTCACAGGGTTATACGAGCAGTACTTC
-	TRBJ1-5	TRBV19	-	CASSTQGSRNQPQHF	TGTGCCAGTAGTACCCAGGGCTCGCGCAATCAGCCCCAGCATTTT
TRBD1	TRBJ2-1	TRBV24-1	-	CATSDPGQGHNEQFF	TGTGCCACCAGTGATCCGGGACAGGGACACAATGAGCAGTTCTTC
-	TRBJ1-2	TRBV7-3	-	CASSFQGNGYTF	TGTGCCAGCAGCTTTCAGGGGAATGGCTACACCTTC
TRBD1	TRBJ2-2	TRBV27	-	CASSRPGQGRTGELFF	TGTGCCAGCAGTCGCCCGGGACAGGGGCGCACCGGGGAGCTGTTTTTT
-	TRBJ2-3	TRBV28	few	CASSDPLGRGDTQYF	TGTGCCAGCAGCGACCCTCTGGGCCGGGGGGATACGCAGTATTTT
-	TRBJ2-7	TRBV5-5	once	CASSLGPSGGLYEQYF	TGTGCCAGCAGCTTGGGGCCATCAGGGGGGTTGTACGAGCAGTACTTC
-	TRBJ2-7	TRBV6-2/TRBV6-3	-	CASSRRDEQYF	TGTGCCAGCAGTCGCAGGGATGAGCAGTACTTC